A single sample gave rise to the 21 T cell receptor beta chains below, sequenced in a study of T cells after posttransplantation cyclophosphamide. Data came from immunoSEQ multiplex PCR; TCRdb stores just in-frame clones and leaves some out. The table lists 30,000 to 40,000 clones, with no singletons. Sequenced material: PBMCs. The receptors here all came from a man in his fifties or sixties in good health, CMV-negative, and a related stem cell transplant donor.

This clone was found many times. The gene calls are TRBV6-1 and TRBJ2-7; the match to TRBD1 covers 7 bases. Germline-derived CDR1 and CDR2 are MNHNS and SASEGT. Unmatched junction bases numbered 11, after V lost 4 bases and J lost 11 bases. The CDR3 spans 13 residues. The CDR3 bases are TGTGCCAGCAGTGGGAGACAGGGTCTTTGGGAGTACTTC. Residues: CASSGRQGLWEYF.

This clone was counted ten times or more. V usage is TRBV12-5 and J usage is TRBJ1-2; tentatively, D is TRBD1 (6 bases). This CDR3 is built from 18 residues. Trimming pared 4 bases from V and 4 bases from J, leaving 25 bases between. Germline CDR1 reads LGHNT; CDR2 reads FRNRAP. The CDR3 DNA is TGTGCTAGTGGTTCGACCGGACAGTGGCGTATGGGGAGCTATGGCTACACCTTC. Translation gives CASGSTGQWRMGSYGYTF.

This clone was recorded at least ten times. The chain employs TRBV5-1 and TRBJ2-1, with 8 bases that match TRBD2. This CDR3 is built from 15 residues. V trimming: 1 base; J trimming: 5 bases; junction bases outside the gene matches: 5. Germline V gene lookup returns CDR1 SGHRS and CDR2 YFSETQ. The CDR3 loop reads CASSLTSGNNNEQFF. CDR3 sequence (DNA): TGCGCCAGCAGCTTGACTAGCGGAAACAACAATGAGCAGTTCTTC. Filled out from reference TRBV5-1 and TRBJ2-1, the complete variable domain reads KAGVTQTPRYLIKTRGQQVTLSCSPISGHRSVSWYQQTPGQGLQFLFEYFSETQRNKGNFPGRFSGRQFSNSRSEMNVSTLELGDSALYLCASSLTSGNNNEQFFGPGTRLTVL.

There are many counts of this clone. The chain recombines TRBV10-3 with TRBJ1-1; TRBD1 matches 9 bases. V gave up 4 bases and J gave up 4 bases; unmatched junction bases: 7. There are 15 residues in the CDR3. Germline V gives CDR1 ENHRY, CDR2 SYGVKD. The CDR3 DNA sequence: TGTGCCATCAGTGTAGGGACAGGGTCGGGCACTGAAGCTTTCTTT. It codes for CAISVGTGSGTEAFF.

This clone was seen ten or more times. The chain links TRBV5-4 to TRBJ1-1, with D perhaps TRBD1 (6 bases). Trimming left V 3 bases short and J 4 bases short, with 16 bases between. Germline lookup yields CDR1 SGHNT and CDR2 YYREEE (reference sequence). The CDR3 contains 15 residues. CDR3 loop: CASSSRSTGITEAFF. For the CDR3, the DNA is TGTGCCAGCAGCTCTAGGTCGACAGGAATCACTGAAGCTTTCTTT.

This clone was picked up many times. The chain recombines TRBV5-6 with TRBJ1-2; the match to TRBD1 covers 9 bases. In germline, CDR1 is SGHDT, CDR2 YYEEEE. Trimming removed 2 bases from V and 4 bases from J; junction bases left unmatched: 3. The CDR3 has 14 amino acids. The CDR3 region is CASSFRTGVYGYTF. CDR3 nucleotide sequence: TGTGCCAGCAGCTTCCGGACAGGGGTCTATGGCTACACCTTC.

This clone has a count of ten or more. The chain recombines TRBV27 with TRBJ1-2, with 7 bases lining up with TRBD1. Trimming at V came to 5 bases and at J to 1 base, leaving 7 bases not matched to a gene. Germline V gives CDR1 MNHEY, CDR2 SMNVEV (reference sequence). This CDR3 region has 15 residues. CDR3 sequence: CASSPRTGFNYGYTF. CDR3 in DNA: TGTGCCAGCAGTCCGCGGACAGGATTTAACTATGGCTACACCTTC.

This clone was observed at least ten times. This sequence joins TRBV7-9 and TRBJ1-1; possibly TRBD1 for D (6 bases). The CDR3 runs 14 residues. The germline gives CDR1 SEHNR, CDR2 FQNEAQ (reference sequence). V lost 3 bases and J lost 5, with 13 bases in between. As DNA, the CDR3 is TGTGCCAGCAGCTTTTCCGGGACACCTACTGAAGCTTTCTTT. It encodes CASSFSGTPTEAFF.

This clone was observed a handful of times. The J gene is TRBJ2-2, the V gene TRBV18; TRBD1 matches 10 bases. CDR3 length: 15 amino acids. The V gene's germline CDR1 is KGHSH and CDR2 LQKENI. Trimming cost V 3 bases and J 4 bases; bases outside gene matches: 2. CDR3 bases: TGTGCCAGCTCACCTAGGACAGGGGGCACCGGGGAGCTGTTTTTT. Encoded protein: CASSPRTGGTGELFF.

This clone occurred many times. This chain connects TRBV18 to TRBJ2-1, with 7 positions matching TRBD1. V gave up 2 bases and J gave up 6 bases; unmatched junction bases: 7. This CDR3 is built from 15 residues. Germline lookup yields CDR1 KGHSH and CDR2 LQKENI. The DNA of the CDR3 is TGTGCCAGCTCACCATCGGGACAGTATTTCAATGAGCAGTTCTTC. This translates into CASSPSGQYFNEQFF.

This clone was recorded at least ten times. The chain links TRBV19 to TRBJ2-2; 16 bases fit TRBD2. The ends lost 7 bases at V and 2 bases at J; junction bases unmatched: 7. This CDR3 spans 18 amino acids. Germline V gene data show CDR1 as LNHDA and CDR2 as SQIVND (reference sequence). This CDR3 is CASMGLAGGSQNTGELFF. The CDR3 DNA reads as TGTGCCAGTATGGGACTAGCGGGAGGGTCCCAAAACACCGGGGAGCTGTTTTTT.

This clone was seen many times. The chain combines TRBV6-5 with TRBJ1-3; D gene ambiguous. The CDR3 covers 15 residues. From germline, CDR1 is MNHEY and CDR2 SVGAGI. Between the trimmed V and J ends, which lost 0 bases and 1 base, there was a span of 7 bases. The CDR3 region has the DNA TGTGCCAGCAGTTACTCGCGGGATTCTGGAAACACCATATATTTT. It translates to CASSYSRDSGNTIYF.

This clone was observed many times. The chain couples TRBV2 to TRBJ2-7, with TRBD1 as a possible D gene (6 bases). The ends were cut back, 5 bases at V and 2 bases at J, with 16 bases in the middle. CDR1 SNHLY and CDR2 FYNNEI come from the germline V gene. The CDR3 covers 15 residues. The CDR3 loop is CASSPTGTLTYEQYF. Here the CDR3 DNA reads TGTGCCAGCAGTCCCACCGGGACACTTACCTACGAGCAGTACTTC.

This clone was recorded at least ten times. V is TRBV6-5 and J is TRBJ1-1; TRBD1 aligns across 8 bases. The V gene's germline CDR1 is MNHEY and CDR2 SVGAGI. This CDR3 has 14 residues. V trimming: 6 bases; J trimming: 1 base; junction bases outside the gene matches: 4. CDR3 DNA sequence: TGTGCCAGCAGGCGGGGACAGGCGAACACTGAAGCTTTCTTT. Amino acid sequence: CASRRGQANTEAFF.

At least ten counts were recorded for this clone. The gene calls are TRBV5-1 and TRBJ2-1; TRBD2 agrees at 9 bases. CDR1 and CDR2 (germline): SGHRS, YFSETQ. After removal of 2 bases from V and 4 bases from J, the junction contained 4 bases not matched to a gene. CDR3 length equals 15 residues. The CDR3 is CASSFLAGNYNEQFF. CDR3 coding DNA: TGCGCCAGCAGCTTTCTAGCGGGGAATTACAATGAGCAGTTCTTC.

V usage is TRBV7-2 and J usage is TRBJ2-5, with 10 positions matching TRBD2. Germline lookup yields CDR1 SGHTA and CDR2 FQGNSA. CDR3 length: 15 amino acids. V dropped 5 bases and J dropped 3; count of bases not matched to a gene: 6. The CDR3 is CASSGRLAGKETQYF. The CDR3 coding sequence is TGTGCCAGCAGCGGCCGACTAGCGGGTAAAGAGACCCAGTACTTC.

This clone was seen ten or more times. V is TRBV27 and J is TRBJ2-3; TRBD2 aligns across 8 bases. CDR1 and CDR2 (germline): MNHEY, SMNVEV (reference sequence). The CDR3 loop spans 15 amino acids. The trim removed 8 bases at V and 2 bases at J, leaving 9 bases unmatched. The CDR3 reads CASVGASGYTDTQYF. CDR3 sequence (DNA): TGTGCCAGCGTGGGGGCTAGCGGGTACACAGATACGCAGTATTTT.

Many counts were recorded for this clone. The rearrangement uses TRBV7-9 and TRBJ2-3; possibly TRBD2 for D (6 bases). Germline V gives CDR1 SEHNR, CDR2 FQNEAQ (reference sequence). There are 16 residues in the CDR3. The V and J ends lost 2 bases and 1 base respectively, with 13 bases between them. DNA for the CDR3: TGTGCCAGCAGCTTATTAGGGGCTAGCGGCACAGATACGCAGTATTTT. This translates into CASSLLGASGTDTQYF. Using reference TRBV7-9 and TRBJ2-3 for the parts outside the CDR3, the full variable domain is DTGVSQNPRHKITKRGQNVTFRCDPISEHNRLYWYRQTLGQGPEFLTYFQNEAQLEKSRLLSDRFSAERPKGSFSTLEIQRTEQGDSAMYLCASSLLGASGTDTQYFGPGTRLTVL.

This clone was recorded at least ten times. This chain links TRBV4-1 with TRBJ1-2; possibly TRBD1 for D (5 bases). The V end was cut by 4 bases, the J end by 8 bases, with 20 bases between. The CDR3 contains 15 residues. Per germline, CDR1 MGHRA and CDR2 YSYEKL. CDR3: CASSRGGDGFRGYTF. The CDR3 DNA is TGCGCCAGCAGCCGGGGGGGGGATGGTTTTCGGGGCTACACCTTC.

Worth noting for this clone: The germline gene is not matched at one end of the junction; a read error may be the cause. The gene calls are TRBV7-3 and TRBJ1-1; 11 bases line up with TRBD1. The CDR3 is 17 amino acids. The germline gives CDR1 SGHTA, CDR2 FQGTGA. CDR3 coding DNA: TGTGCCAGCAGCTTGGCCGGGACAGGGGGGGGGAACGCTGAAGCTTTCTTT. Its translation: CASSLAGTGGGNAEAFF.

This clone was detected ten times or more. The chain links TRBV30 to TRBJ1-1, with a weak D call TRBD1 (5 bases). CDR1 and CDR2 (germline): GTSNPN, SVGIG (reference sequence). This CDR3 region has 11 residues. The V end lost 6 bases, the J end lost 3 bases, and 8 bases lay between the germline ends. The CDR3 sequence: CACSGYTEAFF. The DNA of the CDR3 is TGTGCCTGCTCAGGGTACACTGAAGCTTTCTTT.